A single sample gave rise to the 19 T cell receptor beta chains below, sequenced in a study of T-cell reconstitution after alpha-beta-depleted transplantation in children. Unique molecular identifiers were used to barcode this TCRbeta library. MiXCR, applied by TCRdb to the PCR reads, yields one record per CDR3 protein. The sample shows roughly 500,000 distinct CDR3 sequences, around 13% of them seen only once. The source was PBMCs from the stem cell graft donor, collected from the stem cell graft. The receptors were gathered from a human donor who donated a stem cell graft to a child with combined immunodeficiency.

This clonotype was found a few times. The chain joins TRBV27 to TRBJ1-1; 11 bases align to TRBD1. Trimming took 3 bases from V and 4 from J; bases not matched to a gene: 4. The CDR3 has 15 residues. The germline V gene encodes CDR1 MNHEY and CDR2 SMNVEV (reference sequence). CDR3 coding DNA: TGTGCCAGCAGTTTTTACGGGACAGGGGGCACTGAAGCTTTCTTT. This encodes CASSFYGTGGTEAFF.

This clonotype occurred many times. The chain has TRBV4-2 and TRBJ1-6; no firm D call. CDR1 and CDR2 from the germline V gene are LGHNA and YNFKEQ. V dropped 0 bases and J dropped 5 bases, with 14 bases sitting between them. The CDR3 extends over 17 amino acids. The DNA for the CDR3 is TGTGCCAGCAGCCAAGAAGAGAGCAGAAGACATAATTCACCCCTCCACTTT. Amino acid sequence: CASSQEESRRHNSPLHF.

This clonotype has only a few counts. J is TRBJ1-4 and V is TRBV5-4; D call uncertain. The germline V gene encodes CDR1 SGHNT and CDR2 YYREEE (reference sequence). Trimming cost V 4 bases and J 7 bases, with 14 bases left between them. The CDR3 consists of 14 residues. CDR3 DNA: TGTGCCAGCAGCGTTGACGGAGGGTCTGAAAAACTGTTTTTT. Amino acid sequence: CASSVDGGSEKLFF.

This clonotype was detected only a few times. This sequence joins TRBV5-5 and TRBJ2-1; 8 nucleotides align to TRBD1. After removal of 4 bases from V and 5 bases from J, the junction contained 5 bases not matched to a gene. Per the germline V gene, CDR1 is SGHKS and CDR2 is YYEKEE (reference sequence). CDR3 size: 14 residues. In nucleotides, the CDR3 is TGTGCCAGCAGCAGGACAGGGCCCCACAATGAGCAGTTCTTC. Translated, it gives CASSRTGPHNEQFF.

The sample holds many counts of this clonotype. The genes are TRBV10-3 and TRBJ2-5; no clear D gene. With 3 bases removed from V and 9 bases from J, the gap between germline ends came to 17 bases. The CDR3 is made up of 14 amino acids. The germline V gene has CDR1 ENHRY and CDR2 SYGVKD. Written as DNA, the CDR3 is TGTGCCATCAGTGAAACCGGCCAGATTAGTTCCCAGTACTTC. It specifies CAISETGQISSQYF.

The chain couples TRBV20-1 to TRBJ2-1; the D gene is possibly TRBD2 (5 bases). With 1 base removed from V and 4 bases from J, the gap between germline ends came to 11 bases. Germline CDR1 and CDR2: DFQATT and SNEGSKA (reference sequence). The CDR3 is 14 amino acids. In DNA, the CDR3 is TGCAGTGCTAGAGGATGGGGAGCTTACAATGAGCAGTTCTTC. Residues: CSARGWGAYNEQFF.

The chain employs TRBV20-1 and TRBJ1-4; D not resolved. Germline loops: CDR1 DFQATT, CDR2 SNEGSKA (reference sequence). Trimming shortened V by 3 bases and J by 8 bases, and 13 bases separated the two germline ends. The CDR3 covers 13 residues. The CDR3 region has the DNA TGCAGTGCTAGGGAGGGTTGGAAGGAAAAACTGTTTTTT. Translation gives CSAREGWKEKLFF.

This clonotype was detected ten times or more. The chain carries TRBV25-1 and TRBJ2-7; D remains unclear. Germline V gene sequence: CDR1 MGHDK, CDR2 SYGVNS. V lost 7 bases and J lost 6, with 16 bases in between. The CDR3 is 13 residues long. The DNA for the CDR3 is TGTGCCAGCATGAGGTCCCCGGGTGTCGAGCAGTACTTC. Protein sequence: CASMRSPGVEQYF.

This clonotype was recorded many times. The CDR3 region has the DNA TGTGCCAGCAGTTTATCCGGGACAGGGCACTACGAGCAGTACTTC. It codes for CASSLSGTGHYEQYF. The chain couples TRBV27 to TRBJ2-7, with 9 positions matching TRBD1. V was pared by 0 bases and J by 3 bases, with 3 bases of the junction left unmatched. The CDR3 runs to 15 residues. Germline V gene sequence: CDR1 MNHEY, CDR2 SMNVEV (reference sequence).

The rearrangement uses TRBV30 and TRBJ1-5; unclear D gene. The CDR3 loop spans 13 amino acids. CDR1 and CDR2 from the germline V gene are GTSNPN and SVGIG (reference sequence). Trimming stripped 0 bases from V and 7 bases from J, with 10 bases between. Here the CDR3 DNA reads TGTGCCTGGAGTGTGCCAGTCGGCCAGCCCCAGCATTTT. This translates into CAWSVPVGQPQHF.

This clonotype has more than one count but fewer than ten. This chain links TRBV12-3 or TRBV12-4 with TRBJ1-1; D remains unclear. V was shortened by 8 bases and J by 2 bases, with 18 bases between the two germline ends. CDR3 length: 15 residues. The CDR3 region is CASRPREGLNTEAFF. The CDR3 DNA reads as TGTGCCAGCCGCCCACGGGAGGGTCTAAACACTGAAGCTTTCTTT.

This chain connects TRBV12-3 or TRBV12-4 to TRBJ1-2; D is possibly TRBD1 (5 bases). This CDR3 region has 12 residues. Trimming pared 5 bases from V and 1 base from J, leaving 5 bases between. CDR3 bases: TGTGCCAGCAGTGGACATAACTATGGCTACACCTTC. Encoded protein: CASSGHNYGYTF.

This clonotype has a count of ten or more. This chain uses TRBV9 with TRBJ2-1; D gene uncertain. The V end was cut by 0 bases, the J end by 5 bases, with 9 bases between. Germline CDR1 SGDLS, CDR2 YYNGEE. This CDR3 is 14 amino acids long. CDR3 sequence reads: CASSVADPNNEQFF. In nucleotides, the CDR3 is TGTGCCAGCAGCGTAGCGGACCCCAACAATGAGCAGTTCTTC.

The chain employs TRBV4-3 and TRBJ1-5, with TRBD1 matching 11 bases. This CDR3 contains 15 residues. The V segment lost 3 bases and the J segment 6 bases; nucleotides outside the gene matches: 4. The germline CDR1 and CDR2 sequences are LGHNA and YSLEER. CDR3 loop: CASSQGQGVSQPQHF. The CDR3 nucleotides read TGCGCCAGCAGCCAGGGACAGGGGGTGAGTCAGCCCCAGCATTTT.

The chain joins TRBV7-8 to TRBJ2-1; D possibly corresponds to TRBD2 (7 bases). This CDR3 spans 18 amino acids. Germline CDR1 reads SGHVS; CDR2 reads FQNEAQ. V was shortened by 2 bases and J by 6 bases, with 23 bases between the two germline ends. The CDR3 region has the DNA TGTGCCAGCAGCTTAATCTGGGGGGCGCGGGGGACTTCCAATGAGCAGTTCTTC. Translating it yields CASSLIWGARGTSNEQFF.

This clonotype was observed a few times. The CDR3 nucleotides read TGTGCCAGCAGCCGCGAGACTAGCGGGGAGACCTACGAGCAGTACTTC. Translation: CASSRETSGETYEQYF. The gene calls are TRBV4-2 and TRBJ2-7; 11 bases align to TRBD2. CDR1 and CDR2 from the germline V gene are LGHNA and YNFKEQ. Trimming removed 4 bases from V and 2 bases from J; junction bases left unmatched: 7. The CDR3 covers 16 residues.

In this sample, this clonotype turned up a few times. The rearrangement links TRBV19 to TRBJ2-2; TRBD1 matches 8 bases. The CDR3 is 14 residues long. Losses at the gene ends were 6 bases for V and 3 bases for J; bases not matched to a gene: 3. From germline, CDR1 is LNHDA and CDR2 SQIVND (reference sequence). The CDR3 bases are TGTGCCAGTAGGTCCAGGGGGCACACCGGGGAGCTGTTTTTT. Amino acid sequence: CASRSRGHTGELFF.

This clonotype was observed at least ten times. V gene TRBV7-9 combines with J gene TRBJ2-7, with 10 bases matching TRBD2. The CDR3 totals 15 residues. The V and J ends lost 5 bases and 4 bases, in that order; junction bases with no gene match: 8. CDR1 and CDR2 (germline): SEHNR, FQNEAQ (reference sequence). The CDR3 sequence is CASSPQGLAQYEQYF. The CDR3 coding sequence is TGTGCCAGCAGCCCCCAGGGACTAGCGCAGTACGAGCAGTACTTC.

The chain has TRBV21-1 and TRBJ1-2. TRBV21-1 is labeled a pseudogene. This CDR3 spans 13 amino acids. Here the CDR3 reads CASSKGLSYGYTF. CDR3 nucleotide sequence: TGTGCCAGCAGCAAAGGGTTAAGCTATGGCTACACCTTC.